The TCR beta chain described here comes from a study of radiation and T cells in renal cell carcinoma. Study in general: Nephrectomy followed 15 Gy stereotactic body radiation by 4 weeks.

Study-wide results and caveats: Baseline intratumoral clonotype presence is unknown without pretreatment biopsies. Top tumor clonotypes rose in blood 2 weeks post-radiation, then contracted.

A note on this clone: Its antigen is not identified.

The sample's time point: blood 2 weeks post-SBRT. The treatment is: 15 Gy SBRT to primary tumor, nephrectomy 4 weeks later. The CDR3 extends over 15 amino acids. The germline CDR1 and CDR2 sequences are SEHNR and FQNEAQ (reference sequence). The ends were cut back, 5 bases at V and 5 bases at J, with 19 bases in the middle. The repertoire was sequenced with immunoSEQ multiplex PCR; TCRdb's copy has only in-frame clones and lacks some. The data show roughly 120,000 clones, with 80% to 90% seen just once and 1.5% to 2% held by the top ten. Here the sequenced sample was blood, taken from a patient whose treatment included radiotherapy and nephrectomy. The receptor was derived from an older woman with renal cell carcinoma. This chain connects TRBV7-9 to TRBJ2-7, with a weak D call TRBD1 (6 bases). The CDR3 DNA follows: TGTGCCAGCAGCCAAAAGGCACAGGGATGGAACGAGCAGTACTTC. Translating it yields CASSQKAQGWNEQYF.